This T cell receptor beta chain is from a study of human T cells and chemical hapten exposure. The sample holds many counts of this clonotype. An end of the junction differs from the germline gene, which may be a read error. The time point here: pre-sensitization, week 0. The treatment: therapeutic diphenylcyclopropenone sensitization with weekly scalp DPC. It was unfractionated whole blood from which total RNA was extracted. The germline V gene encodes CDR1 WSHSY and CDR2 SAAADI. The CDR3 sequence is 12 residues long. From the RACE reads, TCRdb called clonotypes with MiXCR, one entry per CDR3 protein. The sample records fewer than 65,000 distinct CDR3 sequences, roughly 9.9% being singletons.

The starting material was whole blood, obtained in connection with sensitization to the hapten diphenylcyclopropenone (DPC). The origin of this receptor is a woman between 35 and 50 years old with alopecia areata. Some clones in this sample may be carry-over from other donors' samples. The chain has TRBV10-2 and TRBJ2-7; D may match TRBD1 or TRBD2 (5 bases each). For the CDR3, the DNA is TGCGCCAGCAGTGACCCCCGGGACGGCGCCGGGTTC. It is translated as CASSDPRDGAGF.